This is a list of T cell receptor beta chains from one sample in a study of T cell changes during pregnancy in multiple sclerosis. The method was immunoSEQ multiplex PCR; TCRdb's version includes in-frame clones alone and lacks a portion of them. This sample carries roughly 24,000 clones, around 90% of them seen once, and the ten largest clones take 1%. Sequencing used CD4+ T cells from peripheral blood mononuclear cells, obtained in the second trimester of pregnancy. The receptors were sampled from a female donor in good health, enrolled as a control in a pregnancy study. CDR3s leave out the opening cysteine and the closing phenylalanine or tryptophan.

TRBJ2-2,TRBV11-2,ASSLGVGGSPGELF
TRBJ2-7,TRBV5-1,ASMGGYEQY
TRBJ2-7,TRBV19,ASRGDSYEQY
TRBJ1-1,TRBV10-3,AISEFGTEAF
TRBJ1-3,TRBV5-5,ASSLAGSGNTIY
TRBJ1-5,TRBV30,AWSGGQRAQPQH
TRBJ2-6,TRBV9,ASSVGTLGANVLT
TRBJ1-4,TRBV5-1,ASSFGGPRNEKLF
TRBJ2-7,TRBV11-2,ASSLGVAGDYEQY
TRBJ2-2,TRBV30,ACPLTDLTGELF
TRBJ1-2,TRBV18,ASSPQPGTGAGYGYT
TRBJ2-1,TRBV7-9,ASSTTQGAKIYHEQF
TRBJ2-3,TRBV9,ASSPSLGDTQY
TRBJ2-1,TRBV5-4,ASSSRLAGGFEQF
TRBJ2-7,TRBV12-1,ASSCGTGGRIYEQY
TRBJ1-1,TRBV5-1,ASSLSRQGGTEAF
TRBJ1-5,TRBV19,AIRGRDPNQPQH
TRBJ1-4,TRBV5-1,ASSKDRVNEKLF
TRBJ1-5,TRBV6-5,ASSPRREDQPQH
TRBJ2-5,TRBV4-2,ASSRDREETQY
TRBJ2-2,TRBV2,ASQLLPGELF
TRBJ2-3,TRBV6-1,ASSSTGTVTDTQY
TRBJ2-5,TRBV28,ASSLSPGQETQY
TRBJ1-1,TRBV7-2,ASSLSGGFGTEAF
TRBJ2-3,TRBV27,ASSLAGQPGDTQY
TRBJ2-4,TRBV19,ASSTSAGSSTKNIQY
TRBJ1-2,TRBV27,ASSGLDRNYGYT
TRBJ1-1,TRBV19,ASSPSGTGYYTEAF
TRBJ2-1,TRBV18,ASSPSGGAYNEQF
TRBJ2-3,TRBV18,ASSPQGQSGTDTQY
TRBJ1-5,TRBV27,ASSLTLPGQPQH
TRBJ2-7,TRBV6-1,ASSESSGGSDEQY
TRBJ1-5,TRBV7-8,ASSLILAAGGALWPQH
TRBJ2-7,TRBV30,ALRLAGIYEQY
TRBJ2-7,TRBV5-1,ASGRDRGMYEQY
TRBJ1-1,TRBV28,ASSRRGSGGGRAF
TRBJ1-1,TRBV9,ASSADGGSAEAF
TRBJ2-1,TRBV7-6,ASSSRPSGSYNEQF
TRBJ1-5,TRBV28,ASSLNIRDRTLWPQH
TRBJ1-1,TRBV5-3,AYSGTLNTEAF
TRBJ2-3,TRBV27,ASSALSFGTDTQY
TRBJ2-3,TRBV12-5,ASGWDRGTDTQY
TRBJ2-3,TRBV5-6,ASSVTGRRTDTQY
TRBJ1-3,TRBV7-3,ASSLRTGSGNTIY
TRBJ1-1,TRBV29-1,SVVRGSNEAF
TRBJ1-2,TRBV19,ASTEEGQRDYGYT
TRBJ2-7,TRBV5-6,ASSFFGGSSYEQY
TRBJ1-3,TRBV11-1,ASSFGRAVSGNTIY
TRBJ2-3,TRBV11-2,ASSLGGAGGTTDTQY
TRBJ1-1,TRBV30,AWSLLRDTEAF
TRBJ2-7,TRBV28,ASSAPTVPLSHEQY
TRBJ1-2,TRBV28,ASTNRGYGYT
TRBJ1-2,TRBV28,ASKGSGYT
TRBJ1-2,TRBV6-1,ASSVGTGDGYT
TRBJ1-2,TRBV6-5,ASSGSVINYGYT